This T cell receptor beta chain was recovered during a study of spatial heterogeneity in lung cancer. In this sample, this clonotype turned up many times. Its antigen is currently unknown. Individual TCR cDNA molecules each bore their own unique molecular identifier. TCRdb reprocessed the 5' RACE reads with MiXCR, giving one entry per CDR3 protein. The sample shows about 5,000 distinct CDR3 sequences, 17% of them seen only once. Overall study results and limits: Within tumors, counts of expanded alpha and beta TCRs tracked tumor mutation counts. Tumor T-cell coverage was an estimated 7% or so for alpha and approximately 13% for beta chains.

Time point reported: sample taken at primary tumor resection. Donation came from some 72 patients with untreated early-stage non-small cell lung cancer. Researchers sequenced whole RNA taken from tumor, nontumor lung or frozen PBMC without sorting. The sample consisted of lung tumor tissue, taken at surgery. The source is a male donor with early-stage non-small cell lung cancer.

CDR3 protein: CASSYRGGYREQYF. CDR3 nucleotide sequence: TGTGCCAGCAGTTACAGGGGGGGCTACCGCGAGCAGTACTTC. The V and J genes are TRBV6-2 or TRBV6-3 and TRBJ2-7, with D possibly matching TRBD2 (7 bases). Germline CDR1 is MNHEY and CDR2 is SVGEGT. The V end lost 2 bases, the J end lost 6 bases, and 14 bases lay between the germline ends. The CDR3 contains 14 residues.